The 18 T cell receptor beta chains below were found in one sample sequenced in a study of vaccination effects on CD4 cells after COVID-19. Prior to sequencing, the ViraFEST assay stimulated PBMC with viral peptide pools, which expanded the antigen-specific CD4+ T cells. Once cultured for 9 to 11 days, the cells underwent separation to obtain CD4+ T cells. Testing of the vaccine recipients showed negative nucleocapsid antibodies and no prior SARS-CoV-2 infection. Method: immunoSEQ multiplex PCR; TCRdb's copy keeps in-frame clones and lacks some. The sample consists of approximately 70,000 clones, 65% to 85% of them appearing once. These receptors' targets are unknown. The material sequenced was CD4+ T cells from PBMCs cultured with HCoV-NL63 spike peptides, taken before COVID-19 vaccination. Receptors originate from a human donor who received a COVID-19 vaccine.

This chain joins TRBV19 and TRBJ1-5, with 7 bases lining up with TRBD1. Germline CDR1 LNHDA, CDR2 SQIVND (reference sequence). The CDR3 covers 13 residues. The J segment lost 2 bases and the V segment lost 7 bases, leaving 2 bases of the junction unmatched. The CDR3 is CASNGQGNQPQHF. The CDR3 DNA sequence: TGTGCCAGTAACGGACAGGGCAATCAGCCCCAGCATTTT.

This sequence joins TRBV19 and TRBJ1-2, with 7 bases that match TRBD1. J gave up 1 base and V 5 bases, and 4 bases lay outside the gene matches. Germline V gene lookup returns CDR1 LNHDA and CDR2 SQIVND (reference sequence). The CDR3 is made up of 14 amino acids. This CDR3 reads CASSRGQVNYGYTF. The CDR3 nucleotides read TGTGCCAGTAGTCGCGGACAGGTTAACTATGGCTACACCTTC.

The gene calls are TRBV7-9 and TRBJ2-5; weak D call: TRBD1 (6 bases). The CDR3 contains 16 residues. V was clipped by 5 bases and J by 2 bases, with 18 bases between them. CDR1 SEHNR and CDR2 FQNEAQ come from the germline V gene (reference sequence). The CDR3, as DNA: TGTGCCAGCAGCACCCGGATTCTGGGGGCACAAGAGACCCAGTACTTC. It encodes CASSTRILGAQETQYF.

This chain connects TRBV5-6 to TRBJ2-5, with D possibly being TRBD1 (5 bases). The CDR3 runs 13 residues. The V gene's germline CDR1 is SGHDT and CDR2 YYEEEE. The V and J ends lost 4 bases and 4 bases respectively, with 11 bases between them. As DNA, the CDR3 is TGTGCCAGCAGCGTGGACATAGCAGAGACCCAGTACTTC. This gives the protein CASSVDIAETQYF. Based on the CDR3 plus reference TRBV5-6 and TRBJ2-5, the full variable domain is DAGVTQSPTHLIKTRGQQVTLRCSPKSGHDTVSWYQQALGQGPQFIFQYYEEEERQRGNFPDRFSGHQFPNYSSELNVNALLLGDSALYLCASSVDIAETQYFGPGTRLLVL.

This sequence joins TRBV3-1 (or the pseudogene TRBV3-2) and TRBJ2-3; 9 bases align to TRBD2. Germline V gives CDR1 LGHDT, CDR2 YNNKEL (reference sequence). With 3 bases clipped from V and 3 bases from J, the junction kept 4 bases outside the gene matches. The CDR3 covers 15 residues. The chain's CDR3 is CASSQRGGGTDTQYF. DNA for the CDR3: TGTGCCAGCAGCCAGCGGGGGGGCGGGACAGATACGCAGTATTTT.

The sample holds one count of this clone. The chain is built from TRBV3-1 (or the pseudogene TRBV3-2) and TRBJ1-5; D is undetermined. CDR3 length: 15 residues. Trimming cost V 4 bases and J 7 bases, with 17 bases left between them. Germline lookup yields CDR1 LGHDT and CDR2 YNNKEL (reference sequence). The CDR3 loop is CASSPEGWAGQPQHF. The CDR3 nucleotides read TGTGCCAGCAGCCCAGAGGGTTGGGCGGGGCAGCCCCAGCATTTT.

This clone has only a few counts. The rearrangement links TRBV4-3 to TRBJ1-5; no reliable D call. From germline, CDR1 is LGHNA and CDR2 YSLEER. This CDR3 spans 16 amino acids. V lost 1 base and J lost 0, with 10 bases in between. The chain's CDR3 is CASSQAASSSNQPQHF. The CDR3 DNA reads TGCGCCAGCAGCCAAGCTGCCAGCAGTAGCAATCAGCCCCAGCATTTT.

The rearrangement links TRBV7-3 to TRBJ2-1, with D uncertain. Between the trimmed V and J ends, which lost 3 bases and 6 bases, there was a span of 15 bases. CDR1 is SGHTA, CDR2 FQGTGA, per germline. The length of the CDR3 is 15 residues. This chain's CDR3 is CASSLAGSYLNEQFF. DNA of the CDR3: TGTGCCAGCAGCTTGGCAGGTTCCTATCTCAATGAGCAGTTCTTC.

The rearrangement uses TRBV7-2 and TRBJ1-2; 7 bases are shared with TRBD1. This CDR3 is 13 amino acids long. The germline CDR1 and CDR2 sequences are SGHTA and FQGNSA. V lost 5 bases and J lost 8; bases outside the gene matches: 8. The CDR3 loop is CASSIRQGDGYTF. The CDR3 nucleotides read TGTGCCAGCAGCATAAGACAGGGTGACGGCTACACCTTC.

This clone was counted a few times. The chain carries TRBV5-6 and TRBJ2-7; D may be TRBD1 or TRBD2 (6 bases each). The V and J ends lost 4 bases and 7 bases respectively, with 9 bases between them. Germline V gives CDR1 SGHDT, CDR2 YYEEEE. The CDR3 is 11 amino acids. CDR3 protein: CASSQGGEQYV. The CDR3 DNA sequence: TGTGCCAGCAGCCAAGGGGGGGAGCAGTACGTC.

The V call is TRBV5-1, the J call TRBJ1-3; D is ambiguous. This CDR3 spans 14 amino acids. The ends were cut back, 2 bases at V and 0 bases at J, with 6 bases in the middle. Germline CDR1 reads SGHRS; CDR2 reads YFSETQ. Written as DNA, the CDR3 is TGCGCCAGCAGCTTATCAGTCTCTGGAAACACCATATATTTT. Its translation: CASSLSVSGNTIYF.

This chain joins TRBV5-5 and TRBJ2-3, with D maybe TRBD1 (5 bases). Germline CDR1 is SGHKS and CDR2 is YYEKEE (reference sequence). The CDR3 spans 14 residues. Deletions cut 4 bases from V and 3 bases from J, with 12 bases between. CDR3 bases: TGTGCCAGCAGCCCCCAGACAGTAACAGATACGCAGTATTTT. Translated, it gives CASSPQTVTDTQYF.

This clone has just a few counts. The CDR3 spells CASSEQGIGNQPQHF. In DNA, the CDR3 is TGCGCCAGCAGCGAACAGGGTATCGGTAATCAGCCCCAGCATTTT. The genes are TRBV5-1 and TRBJ1-5; TRBD1 is a possible D gene (6 bases). The V gene lost 4 bases and the J gene lost 4 bases, with 15 bases spanning the gap. Germline V gives CDR1 SGHRS, CDR2 YFSETQ. This CDR3 contains 15 residues. Supplemented by reference TRBV5-1 and TRBJ1-5, the full variable domain reads KAGVTQTPRYLIKTRGQQVTLSCSPISGHRSVSWYQQTPGQGLQFLFEYFSETQRNKGNFPGRFSGRQFSNSRSEMNVSTLELGDSALYLCASSEQGIGNQPQHFGDGTRLSIL.

This chain connects TRBV5-6 to TRBJ2-1; D is ambiguous. The V gene lost 5 bases and the J gene lost 2 bases, with 14 bases spanning the gap. The germline CDR1 and CDR2 sequences are SGHDT and YYEEEE. The CDR3 covers 15 residues. The chain's CDR3 is CASRDSMTPYNEQFF. The DNA of the CDR3 is TGTGCCAGCAGGGATTCAATGACGCCCTACAATGAGCAGTTCTTC.

V and J are TRBV5-1 and TRBJ2-3; the D gene is possibly TRBD1 (5 bases). Germline assignment: CDR1 SGHRS and CDR2 YFSETQ. The V end lost 0 bases, the J end lost 3 bases, and 11 bases lay between the germline ends. The CDR3 length is 15 residues. The DNA of the CDR3 is TGCGCCAGCAGCTTGGACAGGATGGGGACAGATACGCAGTATTTT. Its translation is CASSLDRMGTDTQYF.

The chain is built from TRBV6-5 and TRBJ1-1, with TRBD1 as a possible D gene (5 bases). Germline V gene data show CDR1 as MNHEY and CDR2 as SVGAGI. V was cut by 2 bases and J by 3 bases, with 7 bases left in between. The length of the CDR3 is 13 residues. The CDR3 region is CASSYRGYTEAFF. CDR3 sequence (DNA): TGTGCCAGCAGTTACCGGGGGTACACTGAAGCTTTCTTT.

The V call is TRBV3-1 (or the pseudogene TRBV3-2), the J call TRBJ2-1, with TRBD2 matching over 10 bases. Trimming cost V 3 bases and J 4 bases; bases outside gene matches: 9. Per the germline V gene, CDR1 is LGHDT and CDR2 is YNNKEL (reference sequence). The CDR3 extends over 17 amino acids. The CDR3 DNA reads TGTGCCAGCAGCCATAGGTGGGTTAGCGGGGGGTACAATGAGCAGTTCTTC. Translation gives CASSHRWVSGGYNEQFF.

The chain links TRBV6-5 to TRBJ2-7; D might be TRBD1 (6 bases). Germline-derived CDR1 and CDR2 are MNHEY and SVGAGI. V was clipped by 8 bases and J by 6 bases, with 23 bases between them. This CDR3 comprises 15 residues. In DNA, the CDR3 is TGTGCCAGCCAATACCAACAGGGCGGTCTGTCCGAGCAGTACGTC. This translates into CASQYQQGGLSEQYV.